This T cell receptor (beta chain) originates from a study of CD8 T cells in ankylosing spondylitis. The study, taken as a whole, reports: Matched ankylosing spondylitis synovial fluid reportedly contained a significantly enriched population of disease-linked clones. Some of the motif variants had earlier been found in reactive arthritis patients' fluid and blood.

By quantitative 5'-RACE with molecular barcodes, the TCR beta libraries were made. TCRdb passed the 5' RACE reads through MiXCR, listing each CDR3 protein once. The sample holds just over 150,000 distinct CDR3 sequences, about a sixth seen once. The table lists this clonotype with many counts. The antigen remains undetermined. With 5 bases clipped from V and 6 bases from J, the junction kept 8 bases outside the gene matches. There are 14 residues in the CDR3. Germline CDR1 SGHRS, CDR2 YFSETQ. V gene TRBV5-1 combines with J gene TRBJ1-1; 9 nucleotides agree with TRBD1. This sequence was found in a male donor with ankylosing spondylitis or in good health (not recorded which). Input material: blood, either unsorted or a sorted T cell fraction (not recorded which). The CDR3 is CASRSGQGFPEAFF. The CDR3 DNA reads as TGCGCCAGCAGATCGGGACAGGGTTTCCCTGAAGCTTTCTTT.